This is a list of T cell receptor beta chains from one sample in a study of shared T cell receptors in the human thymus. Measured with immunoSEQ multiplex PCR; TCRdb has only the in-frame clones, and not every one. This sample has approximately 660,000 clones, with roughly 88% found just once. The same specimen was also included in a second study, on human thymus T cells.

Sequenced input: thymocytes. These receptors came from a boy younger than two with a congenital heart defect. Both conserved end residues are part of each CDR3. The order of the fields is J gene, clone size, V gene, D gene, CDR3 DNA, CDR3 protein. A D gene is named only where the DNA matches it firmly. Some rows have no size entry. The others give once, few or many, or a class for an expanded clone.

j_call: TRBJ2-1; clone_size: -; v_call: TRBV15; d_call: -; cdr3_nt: TGTGCCACCAGCAGGCCCCCAAGGGGGGAGCAGTTCTTC; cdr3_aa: CATSRPPRGEQFF
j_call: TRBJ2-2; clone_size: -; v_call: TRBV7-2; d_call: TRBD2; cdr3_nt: TGTGCCAGCAGCTTATGGGGGAGGGCGGGCACCGGGGAGCTGTTTTTT; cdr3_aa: CASSLWGRAGTGELFF
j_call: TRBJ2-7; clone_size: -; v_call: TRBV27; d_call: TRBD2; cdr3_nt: TGTGCCAGCAGTTTCCTATCTAGCGGGGGCTCCCACGAGCAGTACTTC; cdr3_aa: CASSFLSSGGSHEQYF
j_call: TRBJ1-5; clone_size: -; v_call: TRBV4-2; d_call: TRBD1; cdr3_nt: TGTGCCAGCAGCCAAGGTGGGACAGGGGGACAGCCCCAGCATTTT; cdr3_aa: CASSQGGTGGQPQHF
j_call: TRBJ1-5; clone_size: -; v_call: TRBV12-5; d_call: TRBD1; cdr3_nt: TGTGCTAGTGGTTTGGGCCCTCAGGGGGAAAATCAGCCCCAGCATTTT; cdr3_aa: CASGLGPQGENQPQHF
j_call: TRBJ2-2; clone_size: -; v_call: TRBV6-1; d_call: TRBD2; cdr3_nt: TGTGCCAGCAGTGAAGTAGTCGGACTAGCGGGACCCACCGGGGAGCTGTTTTTT; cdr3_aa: CASSEVVGLAGPTGELFF
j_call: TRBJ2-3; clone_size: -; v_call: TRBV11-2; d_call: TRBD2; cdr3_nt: TGTGCCAGCAGACAAAACGAGGGACTACACGAAAGCATCACAGATACGCAGTATTTT; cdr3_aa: CASRQNEGLHESITDTQYF
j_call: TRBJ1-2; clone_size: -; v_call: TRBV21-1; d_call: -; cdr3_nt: TGTGCCAGCAGCGAGACGTCGACAGGGAAAGGTGATGGCTACACCTTC; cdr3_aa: CASSETSTGKGDGYTF
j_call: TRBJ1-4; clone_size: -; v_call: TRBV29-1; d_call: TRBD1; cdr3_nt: TGCAGCGTTGGCACTCTACGAGGGGGCTTGGGTGAAAAACTGTTTTTT; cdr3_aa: CSVGTLRGGLGEKLFF
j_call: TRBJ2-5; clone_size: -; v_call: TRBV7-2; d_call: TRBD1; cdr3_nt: TGTGCCAGCAGCTTAGCGAGGGGGCAGGAGACCCAGTACTTC; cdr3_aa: CASSLARGQETQYF
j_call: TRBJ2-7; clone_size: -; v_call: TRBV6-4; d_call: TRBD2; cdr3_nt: TGTGCCAGCAGTGTCGGGACTAGCGGACTCTACGAGCAGTACTTC; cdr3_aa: CASSVGTSGLYEQYF
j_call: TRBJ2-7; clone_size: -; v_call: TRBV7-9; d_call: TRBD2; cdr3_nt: TGTGCCAGCAGCCCCGGACTAGCGGGAGGGTACGAGCAGTACTTC; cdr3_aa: CASSPGLAGGYEQYF
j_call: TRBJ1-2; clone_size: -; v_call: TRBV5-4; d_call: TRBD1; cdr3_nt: TGTGCCAGCAGCTCTGGGACAGGGGGCGACTATGGCTACACCTTC; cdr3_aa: CASSSGTGGDYGYTF
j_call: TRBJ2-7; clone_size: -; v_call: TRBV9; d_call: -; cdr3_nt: TGTGCCAGCAGCGTAGCGGAGGGCCGGCACGAGCAGTACTTC; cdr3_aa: CASSVAEGRHEQYF
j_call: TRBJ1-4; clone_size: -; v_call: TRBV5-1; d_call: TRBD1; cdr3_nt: TGCGCCAGCAGCTCCGGGACAGGGGGCGAAAAACTGTTTTTT; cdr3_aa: CASSSGTGGEKLFF
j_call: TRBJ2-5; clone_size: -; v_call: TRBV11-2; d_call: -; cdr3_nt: TGTGCCAGCAGCTGGGCAACCCAAGAGACCCAGTACTTC; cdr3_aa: CASSWATQETQYF
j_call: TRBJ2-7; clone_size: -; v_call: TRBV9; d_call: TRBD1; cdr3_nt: TGTGCCAGCAGCGCCTCCGGGACAGGTGGATTCTACGAGCAGTACTTC; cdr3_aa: CASSASGTGGFYEQYF
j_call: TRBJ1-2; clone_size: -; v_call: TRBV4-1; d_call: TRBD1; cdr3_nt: TGCGCCAGCAGCGCTCACCGAGGACAGGGGACCTATGGCTACACCTTC; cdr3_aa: CASSAHRGQGTYGYTF
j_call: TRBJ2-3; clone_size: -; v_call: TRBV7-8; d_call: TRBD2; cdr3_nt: TGTGCCAGCAGCCCCTCCCCTAGCGGGAGGATAGATACGCAGTATTTT; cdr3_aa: CASSPSPSGRIDTQYF
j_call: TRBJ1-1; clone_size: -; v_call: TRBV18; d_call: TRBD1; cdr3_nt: TGTGCCAGCTCACGCCGGGACAGGGTGAACACTGAAGCTTTCTTT; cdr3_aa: CASSRRDRVNTEAFF
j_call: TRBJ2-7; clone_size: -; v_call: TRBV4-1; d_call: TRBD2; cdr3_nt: TGCGCCAGCAGCCAAGCCAAACTAGCGGGGTACGTCTACGAGCAGTACTTC; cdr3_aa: CASSQAKLAGYVYEQYF
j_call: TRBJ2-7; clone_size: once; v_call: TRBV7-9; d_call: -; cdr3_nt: TGTGCCAGCAGTTTCGACGGGAGCGGGCAGTACTTC; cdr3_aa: CASSFDGSGQYF
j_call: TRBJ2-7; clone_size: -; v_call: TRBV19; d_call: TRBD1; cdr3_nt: TGTGCCAGTAGTATAGCCCGGGACAGGCAAACCTACGAGCAGTACTTC; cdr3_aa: CASSIARDRQTYEQYF
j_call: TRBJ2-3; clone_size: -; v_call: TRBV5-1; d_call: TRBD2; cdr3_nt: TGCGCCAGCTTGCTAGCGGAGGGCACAGATACGCAGTATTTT; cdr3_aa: CASLLAEGTDTQYF
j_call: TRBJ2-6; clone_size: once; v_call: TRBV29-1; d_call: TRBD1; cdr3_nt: TGCAGCGTTACAGGGGACCCCGCGGGCGGGGCCAACGTCCTGACTTTC; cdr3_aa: CSVTGDPAGGANVLTF
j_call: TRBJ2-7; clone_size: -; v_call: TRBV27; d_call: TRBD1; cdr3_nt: TGTGCCAGCAGTTTATCTAAGGGCAGGGACAGGGAAACCTACGAGCAGTACTTC; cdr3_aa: CASSLSKGRDRETYEQYF
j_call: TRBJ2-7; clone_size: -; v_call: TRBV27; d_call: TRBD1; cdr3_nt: TGTGCCAGCAGTTTAAAAATGGGACAGGGTTCCTACGAGCAGTACTTC; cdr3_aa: CASSLKMGQGSYEQYF
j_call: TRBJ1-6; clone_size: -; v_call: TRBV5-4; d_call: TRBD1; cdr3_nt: TGTGCCAGCAGTGCCGGGACAGGGGTGCAAAATTCACCCCTCCACTTT; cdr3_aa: CASSAGTGVQNSPLHF
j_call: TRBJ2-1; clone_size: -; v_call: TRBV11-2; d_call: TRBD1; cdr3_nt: TGTGCCAGCAGCTTAGCCCCCCCGGACAGGGATGTCTACAATGAGCAGTTCTTC; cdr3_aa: CASSLAPPDRDVYNEQFF
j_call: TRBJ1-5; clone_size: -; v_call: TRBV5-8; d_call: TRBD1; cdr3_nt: TGTGCCAGCAGCTCCGGGACAGGCTACGATGGGTATAGCAATCAGCCCCAGCATTTT; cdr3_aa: CASSSGTGYDGYSNQPQHF
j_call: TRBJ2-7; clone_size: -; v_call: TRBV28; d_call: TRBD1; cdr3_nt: TGTGCCAGCAGTGCTCGGACAGGGGGCCACGAGCAGTACTTC; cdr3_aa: CASSARTGGHEQYF
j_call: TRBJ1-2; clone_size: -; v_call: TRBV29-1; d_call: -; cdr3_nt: -; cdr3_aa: CSVGQGARKGNF
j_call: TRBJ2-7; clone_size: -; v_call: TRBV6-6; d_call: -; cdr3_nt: TGTGCCAGCAGTTACTCGAGGTCAGGGCTGGACTACGAGCAGTACTTC; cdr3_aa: CASSYSRSGLDYEQYF
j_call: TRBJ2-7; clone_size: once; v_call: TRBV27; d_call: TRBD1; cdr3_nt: TGTGCCAGCAGTCCCGCCTCCCGGGACAGTACCTACGAGCAGTACTTC; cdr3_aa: CASSPASRDSTYEQYF
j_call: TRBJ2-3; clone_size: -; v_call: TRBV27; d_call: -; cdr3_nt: TGTGCCAGCAGCCAGCGGTCTAGCACAGATACGCAGTATTTT; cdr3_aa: CASSQRSSTDTQYF
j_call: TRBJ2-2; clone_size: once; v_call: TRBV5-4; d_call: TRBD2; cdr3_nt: TGTGCCAGCAGCTTGAGGCGGGAGACGTATACCGGGGAGCTGTTTTTT; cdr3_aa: CASSLRRETYTGELFF
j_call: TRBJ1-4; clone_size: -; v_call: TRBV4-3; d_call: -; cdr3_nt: TGCGCCAGCAGCCAGGGGGCGTGCGGTGAAAAACTGTTTTTT; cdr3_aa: CASSQGACGEKLFF
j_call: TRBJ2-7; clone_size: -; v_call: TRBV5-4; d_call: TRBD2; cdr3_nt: TGTGCCAGCAGCCGGGGACTAGCGGCAACCTCCTACGAGCAGTACTTC; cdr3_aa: CASSRGLAATSYEQYF
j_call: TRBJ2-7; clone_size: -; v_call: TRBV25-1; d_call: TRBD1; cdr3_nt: TGTGCCAGCAGTGCGAAGGGGACAGGGCTTTCCTACGAGCAGTACTTC; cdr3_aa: CASSAKGTGLSYEQYF
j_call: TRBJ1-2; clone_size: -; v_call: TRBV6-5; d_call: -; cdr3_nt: TGTGCCAGCAGCCGGACAGTCTCCATCTATGGCTACACCTTC; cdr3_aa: CASSRTVSIYGYTF
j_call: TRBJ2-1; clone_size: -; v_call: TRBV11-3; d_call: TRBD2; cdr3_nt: TGTGCCAGCAGCCAGGGGCAGCGGGGGCGTGACAATGAGCAGTTCTTC; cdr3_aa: CASSQGQRGRDNEQFF
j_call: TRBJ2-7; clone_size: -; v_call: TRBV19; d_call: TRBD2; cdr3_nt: TGTGCCAGCAGGCCGGCTAGCGGGACACCCGAAAACGAGCAGTACTTC; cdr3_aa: CASRPASGTPENEQYF
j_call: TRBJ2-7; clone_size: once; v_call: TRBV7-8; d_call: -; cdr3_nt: TGTGCCAGCAGCTTACTCGAGACCTACGAGCAGTACTTC; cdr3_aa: CASSLLETYEQYF
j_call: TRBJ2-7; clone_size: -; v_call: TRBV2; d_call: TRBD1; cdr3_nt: TGTGCCAGCACTAAGGACAGGTTTGTCACGGGACGGAATAGAGAGCAGTACTTC; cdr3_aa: CASTKDRFVTGRNREQYF
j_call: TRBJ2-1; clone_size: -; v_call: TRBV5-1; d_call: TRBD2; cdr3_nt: TGCGCCAGCAGCTCGTTTGGGCGGGAGCGGTACAATGAGCAGTTCTTC; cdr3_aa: CASSSFGRERYNEQFF
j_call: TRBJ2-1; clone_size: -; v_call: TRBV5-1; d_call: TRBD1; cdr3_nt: TGCGCCAGCAGCCTCGGTGGGGGGACAGGCAATGAGCAGTTCTTC; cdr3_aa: CASSLGGGTGNEQFF